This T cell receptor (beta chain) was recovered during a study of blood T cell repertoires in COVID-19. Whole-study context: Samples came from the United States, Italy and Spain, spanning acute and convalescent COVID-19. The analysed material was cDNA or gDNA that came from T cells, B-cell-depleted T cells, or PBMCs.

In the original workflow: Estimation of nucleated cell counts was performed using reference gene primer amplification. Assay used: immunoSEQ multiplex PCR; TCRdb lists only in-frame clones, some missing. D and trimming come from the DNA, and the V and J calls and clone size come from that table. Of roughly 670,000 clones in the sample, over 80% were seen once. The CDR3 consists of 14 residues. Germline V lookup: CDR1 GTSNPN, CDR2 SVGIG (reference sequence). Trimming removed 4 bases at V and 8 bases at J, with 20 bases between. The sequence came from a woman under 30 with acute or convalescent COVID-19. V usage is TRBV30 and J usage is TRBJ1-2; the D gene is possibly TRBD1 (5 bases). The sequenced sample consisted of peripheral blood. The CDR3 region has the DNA TGTGCCTGGAAAACCGGCCGGGACTCGGGGGGCTACACCTTC. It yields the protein CAWKTGRDSGGYTF.